This T cell receptor beta chain was profiled in a study of blood T cells in healthy people across ages. Study results and limitations: While age rose, TCR beta diversity per million T cells dropped in a roughly linear way. TCR beta diversity was tightly associated with the proportion of naive T cells. When set beside aged donors, long-lived donors presented more naive CD4+ cells and higher diversity.

From germline, CDR1 is SEHNR and CDR2 FQNEAQ (reference sequence). The CDR3 consists of 13 residues. Trimming shortened V by 4 bases and J by 9 bases, and 13 bases separated the two germline ends. Through a sample-barcoded 5' primer and a J-beta primer mix, a second PCR was run for about 6 to 11 cycles. Sequencing of every sample gave 3 million or more CDR3-containing paired-end reads. TCRdb fed the 5' RACE reads into MiXCR, producing one record per CDR3 protein. The table shows about 1.8 million distinct CDR3 sequences, with roughly 52% occurring only once. In the case of this clonotype: Its antigen is unidentified.

Sequenced material: blood. The TCR comes from a woman aged 40 to 50 in good health. The chain has TRBV7-9 and TRBJ2-1; no definite D call. This CDR3 is CASSSPLKPEQFF. Here the CDR3 DNA reads TGTGCCAGCAGCTCGCCTTTGAAACCTGAGCAGTTCTTC.